This T cell receptor (beta chain) appears in the sequencing data of a study of blood T cells in healthy people across ages (dated by TCRdb to between 2014 and 2016). Notes on the research overall: In model experiments, roughly one uniquely barcoded TCR beta cDNA molecule per two T cells was captured by template switching. To track age-related changes in TCR beta repertoire diversity, the study relied on deep sequencing normalized with unique cDNA molecular identifiers. The donors were split into four age groups: young (average about 16 years), middle-aged (39), aged (approximately 60) and long-lived (under 90). Donors of different ages were randomly distributed across sequencing lanes to avoid experimental bias. Two additional independent replicas of 1 million unique cDNA reads from the same blood draw were analyzed for two donors (one aged 18 to 30 and one aged 80 or older). Points the paper makes about the study in general: Since profiling was done on bulk unsorted PBMCs, naive and antigen-experienced compartments could not be conclusively compared. Compared with the aged group, the long-lived group had more naive CD4+ T cells, fewer expanded clones and increased TCR diversity, suggesting age selection. Observed TCR beta diversity per million T cells fell roughly linearly with age, and a significant reduction was already apparent by age roughly 40. The percentage of naive T cells measured by flow cytometry correlated strongly with observed TCR beta diversity. Estimates of total diversity based on one million sequenced T cells were considered lower bounds and underestimates. The CMV infection status of donors was not known, potentially confounding age-related changes in expanded clonotypes.

As for this clonotype: No cognate antigen has been identified for it. No quality values exist for individual bases; no much larger clone is one base distant.

Donors were about 36 systemically healthy Caucasian individuals from Russia aged 6 to 90 years. Each donor gave 8 to 10 milliliters of peripheral blood, collected into EDTA-treated Vacutainer tubes. PBMCs were isolated by Ficoll-Paque density-gradient centrifugation, with at least 7 million obtained per sample. Trizol reagent was used to extract total RNA from PBMCs, with at least 5 micrograms per sample. For every donor, an aliquot of PBMCs went through flow cytometry to measure the percentages of naive CD45RAhigh/CD27high T cells. The germline V gene specifies MNHEY as CDR1 and SVGEGT as CDR2. V loses 2 bases of germline sequence and J loses 1 base, and the interval between the two ends is 9 bases. The CDR3 starts with the cysteine, ends with the phenylalanine, and has 15 residues. Left in the record is the CDR3 DNA by itself, 45 bases read in frame from the first base. Receptor amplification or capture employed 5' RACE. This sample was sequenced with an Illumina HiSeq 2500. A second PCR of about 7 to 12 cycles was performed with a sample-barcoded 5' primer and a J-beta primer mix. A unique molecular identifier was introduced onto each TCR beta cDNA molecule by a template-switch 5' adaptor carrying 12 random nucleotides. At least 2.5 million CDR3-containing paired-end reads were obtained from each sample. All of the RNA was converted into first-strand cDNA using the Mint cDNA synthesis kit, with a TRBC-specific oligonucleotide serving as the primer. All cDNA was treated with uracil-DNA glycosylase and then went through a first 18-cycle PCR with the universal primers M1SS and BC2_uni_R. The paper's processing steps were these. For normalization, 1 million high-quality reads were randomly selected from each sample, with every read carrying a distinct molecular identifier. Instead of being binned into consensus sequences, reads that shared molecular identifiers were thrown out. MiTCR, set to a Q25 quality threshold and the strictest error-elimination algorithm, was used for CDR3 identification, clonotype clustering and error correction. Lower-bound total TCR beta diversity was estimated with a nonparametric unseen species model using Euler transformation. TCRdb trimmed the raw reads at Q25, called clones with MiXCR and kept productive beta chains. Rows merge per CDR3 protein into single entries with the most common DNA and genes. Here the V and J calls rest on TCRdb's processing, not on the authors' analysis. The sample data list 600,000 to 1,000,000 distinct CDR3 sequences, and roughly 64% of these were observed just once. The ten largest make up approximately 20% of the sample.

The receptor was derived from a man aged 25 to 40 in good health. Specimen: blood. This chain joins TRBV6-2 or TRBV6-3 to TRBJ2-1; the D gene assignment is ambiguous. At the DNA level, the sequence is TGTGCCAGCAGTTACACTCCCGTGTCCTACAATGAGCAGTTCTTC. Its translation is CASSYTPVSYNEQFF.